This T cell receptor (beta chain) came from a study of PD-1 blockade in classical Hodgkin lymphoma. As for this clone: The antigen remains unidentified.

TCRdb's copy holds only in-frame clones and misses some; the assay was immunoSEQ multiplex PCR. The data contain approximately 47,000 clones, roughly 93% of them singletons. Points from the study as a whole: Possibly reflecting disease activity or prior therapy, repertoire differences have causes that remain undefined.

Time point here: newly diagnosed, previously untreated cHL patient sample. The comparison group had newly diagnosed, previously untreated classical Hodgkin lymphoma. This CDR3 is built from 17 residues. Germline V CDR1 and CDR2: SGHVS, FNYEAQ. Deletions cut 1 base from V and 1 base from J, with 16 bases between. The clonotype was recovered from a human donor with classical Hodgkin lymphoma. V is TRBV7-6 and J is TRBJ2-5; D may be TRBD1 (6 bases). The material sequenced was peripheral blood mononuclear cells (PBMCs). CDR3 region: CASSLGTEVFVQETQYF. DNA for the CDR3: TGTGCCAGCAGCTTAGGGACAGAGGTTTTCGTCCAAGAGACCCAGTACTTC.